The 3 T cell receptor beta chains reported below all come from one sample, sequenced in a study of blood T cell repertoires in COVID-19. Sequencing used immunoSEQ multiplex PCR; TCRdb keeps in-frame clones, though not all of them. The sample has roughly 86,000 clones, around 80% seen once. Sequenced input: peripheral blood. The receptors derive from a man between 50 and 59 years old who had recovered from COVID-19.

CDR3 bases: TGTGCCAGCAGTCCTAAAACAGGGCGAGCCTACGAGCAGTACTTC. Translation: CASSPKTGRAYEQYF. The gene calls are TRBV5-8 and TRBJ2-7, with a tentative D call TRBD1 (6 bases). Per the germline V gene, CDR1 is SGHTS and CDR2 is YDEGEE. The V gene lost 5 bases and the J gene lost 2 bases, with 17 bases spanning the gap. The CDR3 is 15 amino acids.

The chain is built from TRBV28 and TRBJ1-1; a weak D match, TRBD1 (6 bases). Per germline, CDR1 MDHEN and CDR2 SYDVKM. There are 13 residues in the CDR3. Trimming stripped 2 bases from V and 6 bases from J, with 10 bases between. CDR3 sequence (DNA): TGTGCCAGCAGTTTACCACAGGGTTCTGAAGCTTTCTTT. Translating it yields CASSLPQGSEAFF.

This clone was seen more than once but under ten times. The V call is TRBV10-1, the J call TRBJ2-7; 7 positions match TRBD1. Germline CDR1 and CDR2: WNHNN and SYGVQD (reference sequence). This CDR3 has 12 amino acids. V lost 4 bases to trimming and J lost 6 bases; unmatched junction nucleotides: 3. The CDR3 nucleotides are TGCGCCAGCAGTGGGACAGGATGCGAGCAGTACTTC. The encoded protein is CASSGTGCEQYF.